This T cell receptor (beta chain) was documented in a study of response to subunit inactivated influenza vaccine. Each CDR3 protein is one row after TCRdb ran MiXCR on the RT-PCR reads. The sample records about 650,000 distinct CDR3 sequences, 14% being singletons. The junction had 6 bases not matched to a gene; V was cut back by 5 bases and J by 14 bases. Germline V lookup: CDR1 SGHTA, CDR2 FQGTGA. This CDR3 spans 12 amino acids. This clonotype was seen more than once but under ten times. The origin of this receptor is a man aged 50 to 59 who received an inactivated influenza vaccine. This chain connects TRBV7-3 to TRBJ2-1, with TRBD1 matching over 10 bases. Source: PBMCs from blood, taken around 14 days before vaccination. The CDR3 DNA reads as TGTGCCAGCAGCGCGGGGACAGGGGAGGAGTTCTTC. It translates to CASSAGTGEEFF.